The TCR beta chain described here comes from a study of cytomegalovirus exposure and HLA in healthy donors. The PCR was carried out with 60 Vbeta primers and 13 Jbeta primers. Assay: immunoSEQ multiplex PCR; the TCRdb copy retains only in-frame clones and omits some. The data contain 100,000 or so clones, 76% of them singletons. The CDR3 covers 16 residues. Trimming removed 1 base at V and 0 bases at J, with 9 bases between. Germline V gives CDR1 SGHNT, CDR2 YENEEA. Healthy bone marrow donors made up the donors. Study-wide points: A cluster of highly shared sequence variants was likely a sequencing artifact.

Regarding this clone: Its antigen is unknown.

The TCR originated in a man aged 40-50 years in good health and CMV-seropositive. The chain combines TRBV11-3 with TRBJ1-4; D is uncertain. What was sequenced was PBMCs. Written as DNA, the CDR3 is TGTGCCAGCAGCTTAGGCGGCTCCGCAACTAATGAAAAACTGTTTTTT. Residues: CASSLGGSATNEKLFF.